The present entry profiles one T cell receptor (beta chain) with its context. Its antigen is not known. Included in the TCR beta cDNA libraries were unique molecular identifiers. T cells numbering about 0.9 to 11 million yielded cDNA molecules that totaled roughly 500,000. MiXCR, applied by TCRdb to the PCR reads, yields one record per CDR3 protein. This table has almost 700,000 distinct CDR3 sequences, over 45% appearing once. The data originate from a study of post-analysis software for immune sequencing data. Study results and limitations: Controls showed lower frequencies than patients for five or six TRBV segments, and TRBV5-6, TRBV5-1 and TRBV20-1 were among these. The study found significantly lower normalized Chao1 diversity in multiple sclerosis patients than in controls. Pronounced co-clustering by F measure was evident among identically batched samples.

Germline V gene lookup returns CDR1 SGHRS and CDR2 YFSETQ. This CDR3 region has 16 residues. The sequencing input was blood. This TCR was sampled from a girl aged 2 to 9 with multiple sclerosis. The V and J genes are TRBV5-1 and TRBJ2-4, with TRBD1 as a possible D gene (5 bases). The J call could be wrong; TRBJ2-7 is a better fit for the DNA end. In DNA form, the CDR3 reads TGCGCCAGCAGCTTGGGAGACAGTCTACTCTCCTACGAGCAGTACTTC. It is translated as CASSLGDSLLSYEQYF.